This T cell receptor (beta chain) was captured in a study of cytomegalovirus exposure and HLA in healthy donors. The study, taken as a whole, reports: The study designated 150 to 200 TCR beta chains cytomegalovirus-associated. Diagnosis of cytomegalovirus status made by the classifier reportedly showed high specificity and sensitivity.

Libraries were prepared by immunoSEQ multiplex PCR; TCRdb keeps only in-frame clonotypes and omits some of them. The sample holds roughly 300,000 clones; about nine tenths are singletons and the top ten take 1.2%. V was pared by 3 bases and J by 0 bases, with 12 bases of the junction left unmatched. The germline V gene has CDR1 SGDLS and CDR2 YYNGEE. This CDR3 region has 20 residues. A remark on this clone: The target antigen is unknown.

The sample comprised PBMCs. The clonotype comes from a young woman in good health and CMV-seropositive. The J gene is TRBJ2-6, the V gene TRBV9; 10 nucleotides align to TRBD1. CDR3 sequence (DNA): TGTGCCAGCAGCGAGAGGACAGGGGGAAGGTCAGACTCTGGGGCCAACGTCCTGACTTTC. Translation gives CASSERTGGRSDSGANVLTF.